These 7 T cell receptor beta chains were all obtained from the same sample, sequenced in a study of blood T cells in healthy people across ages. A sample-barcoded 5' primer and a J-beta primer mix were used in a second PCR of roughly 6 to 11 cycles. TCRdb called the 5' RACE reads again in MiXCR, with one record for every CDR3 protein. The data show around 1.5 million distinct CDR3 sequences, roughly 45% seen once. The sequenced material came from blood. The receptors shown here come from a woman between 18 and 29 years old in good health.

V gene TRBV5-1 combines with J gene TRBJ2-1; the match to TRBD2 covers 9 bases. Trimming cost V 5 bases and J 0 bases; bases outside gene matches: 9. The germline V gene encodes CDR1 SGHRS and CDR2 YFSETQ. The CDR3 extends over 17 amino acids. CDR3 bases: TGCGCCAGCAGGTTCGGGGCTAGCGGGATCTCCTACAATGAGCAGTTCTTC. It specifies CASRFGASGISYNEQFF.

The chain employs TRBV20-1 and TRBJ1-1; possible D gene TRBD1, 6 bases. The CDR3 is made up of 15 amino acids. In germline, CDR1 is DFQATT, CDR2 SNEGSKA (reference sequence). Trimming left V 0 bases short and J 1 base short, with 12 bases between. The CDR3 is CSARDPLRGNTEAFF. CDR3 coding DNA: TGCAGTGCTAGAGATCCCCTCAGGGGGAACACTGAAGCTTTCTTT.

This clonotype came up a few times. V usage is TRBV20-1 and J usage is TRBJ2-2, with 7 nucleotides matching TRBD1. This CDR3 is built from 12 residues. V dropped 5 bases and J dropped 6; count of bases not matched to a gene: 3. The V gene's germline CDR1 is DFQATT and CDR2 SNEGSKA (reference sequence). The CDR3 sequence is CSADRVSGELFF. The CDR3 bases are TGCAGTGCTGACAGGGTTTCCGGGGAGCTGTTTTTT.

This clonotype was seen a few times. This sequence joins TRBV27 and TRBJ2-1; TRBD2 agrees at 8 bases. From germline, CDR1 is MNHEY and CDR2 SMNVEV (reference sequence). CDR3 length: 15 residues. The ends lost 8 bases at V and 5 bases at J; junction bases unmatched: 11. The CDR3 loop is CASARSGGVNNEQFF. The DNA of the CDR3 is TGTGCCAGCGCTCGATCCGGGGGGGTTAACAATGAGCAGTTCTTC.

This clonotype was picked up a small number of times. V and J are TRBV20-1 and TRBJ2-3, with 7 bases fitting TRBD2. CDR3 length: 15 amino acids. Unmatched junction bases numbered 10, after V lost 6 bases and J lost 1 base. Looked up from germline, CDR1 is DFQATT and CDR2 is SNEGSKA (reference sequence). This CDR3 reads CSAPRNAGGTDTQYF. CDR3 coding DNA: TGCAGTGCACCCCGAAACGCGGGGGGCACAGATACGCAGTATTTT.

This clonotype was counted a few times. The chain has TRBV9 and TRBJ2-7; unclear D gene. Deletions cut 3 bases from V and 3 bases from J, with 13 bases between. This CDR3 has 14 residues. CDR1 is SGDLS, CDR2 YYNGEE, per germline. In DNA form, the CDR3 reads TGTGCCAGCAGCGCAGGATGGCAGGTCTACGAGCAGTACTTC. Residues: CASSAGWQVYEQYF. Filled out from reference TRBV9 and TRBJ2-7, the complete variable domain reads DSGVTQTPKHLITATGQRVTLRCSPRSGDLSVYWYQQSLDQGLQFLIQYYNGEERAKGNILERFSAQQFPDLHSELNLSSLELGDSALYFCASSAGWQVYEQYFGPGTRLTVT.

This clonotype was counted between two and nine times. This chain links TRBV5-1 with TRBJ1-6; no firm D call. This CDR3 spans 15 amino acids. Between the trimmed V and J ends, which lost 6 bases and 7 bases, there was a span of 17 bases. Germline assignment: CDR1 SGHRS and CDR2 YFSETQ. The CDR3 bases are TGCGCCAGCACCCTTGACGGGGTTGGGAATTCACCCCTCCACTTT. Its protein is CASTLDGVGNSPLHF.